A selection of T cell receptor beta chains follows, all from one sample in a study of T cell repertoires in aging, cancer and after chemotherapy. Via MiXCR, TCRdb re-called the multiplex PCR reads, giving one row per CDR3 protein. Of thousands of distinct CDR3 sequences listed, 35% to 45% were seen once; the top ten hold about 15%. Sequencing used blood. These receptors all come from a human donor in good health. Each CDR3 is given with its conserved first and last residue. The D gene is left open where the match is weak. The size field is filled for only some rows; it gives once, few, many or a size class.

v_call: TRBV7-2
d_call: TRBD1
clone_size: -
j_call: TRBJ2-1
cdr3_aa: CASSLEPPPGQGKYNEQFF
cdr3_nt: TGTGCCAGCAGCTTAGAGCCCCCACCGGGACAGGGAAAATACAATGAGCAGTTCTTC

v_call: TRBV24-1
d_call: TRBD1
clone_size: few
j_call: TRBJ2-1
cdr3_aa: CATSDGTGFHEQFF
cdr3_nt: TGTGCCACCAGTGACGGGACAGGGTTCCATGAGCAGTTCTTC

v_call: TRBV20-1
d_call: TRBD2
clone_size: -
j_call: TRBJ2-5
cdr3_aa: CSARLGGGPQETQYF
cdr3_nt: TGCAGTGCTAGACTTGGCGGGGGGCCTCAAGAGACCCAGTACTTC

v_call: TRBV10-3
d_call: -
clone_size: few
j_call: TRBJ2-7
cdr3_aa: CATGHGSYEQYF
cdr3_nt: TGTGCCACCGGTCATGGCTCCTACGAGCAGTACTTC

v_call: TRBV12-5
d_call: -
clone_size: few
j_call: TRBJ1-2
cdr3_aa: CASGLVGRRNGYTF
cdr3_nt: TGTGCTAGTGGTTTGGTGGGCCGGCGGAATGGCTACACCTTC

v_call: TRBV20-1
d_call: -
clone_size: -
j_call: TRBJ2-5
cdr3_aa: CSARDLGGVSETQYF
cdr3_nt: TGCAGTGCTAGAGATCTCGGCGGGGTATCAGAGACCCAGTACTTC

v_call: TRBV12-3/TRBV12-4
d_call: TRBD2
clone_size: few
j_call: TRBJ2-1
cdr3_aa: CASSRTGLAGAHEQFF
cdr3_nt: TGTGCCAGCAGCCGAACGGGACTAGCGGGGGCGCATGAGCAGTTCTTC

v_call: TRBV4-3
d_call: -
clone_size: -
j_call: TRBJ2-1
cdr3_aa: CASSPGDTREQFF
cdr3_nt: TGCGCCAGCAGCCCCGGCGACACGCGTGAGCAGTTCTTC

v_call: TRBV13
d_call: TRBD1
clone_size: -
j_call: TRBJ2-5
cdr3_aa: CASSQGLTGGETQYF
cdr3_nt: TGTGCCAGCAGCCAGGGCCTGACAGGGGGCGAGACCCAGTACTTC

v_call: TRBV6-5
d_call: TRBD2
clone_size: few
j_call: TRBJ2-1
cdr3_aa: CASGASGGGEQFF
cdr3_nt: TGTGCCAGCGGGGCTAGCGGGGGCGGTGAGCAGTTCTTC

v_call: TRBV10-2
d_call: -
clone_size: -
j_call: TRBJ2-3
cdr3_aa: CASGGSDTQYF
cdr3_nt: TGCGCCAGCGGGGGATCAGATACGCAGTATTTT

v_call: TRBV15
d_call: TRBD2
clone_size: -
j_call: TRBJ2-7
cdr3_aa: CATSRGLAVGEQYF
cdr3_nt: TGTGCCACCAGCAGAGGACTAGCGGTGGGGGAGCAGTACTTC

v_call: TRBV12-3/TRBV12-4
d_call: -
clone_size: -
j_call: TRBJ1-2
cdr3_aa: CASSQAEVNYGYTF
cdr3_nt: TGTGCCAGCAGTCAGGCGGAGGTGAACTATGGCTACACCTTC

v_call: TRBV6-2/TRBV6-3
d_call: -
clone_size: -
j_call: TRBJ2-1
cdr3_aa: CASSYLGSYNEQFF
cdr3_nt: TGTGCCAGCAGTTATCTAGGGTCCTACAATGAGCAGTTCTTC

v_call: TRBV5-4
d_call: -
clone_size: -
j_call: TRBJ2-3
cdr3_aa: CASSFWGATDTQYF
cdr3_nt: TGTGCCAGCAGCTTCTGGGGGGCCACAGATACGCAGTATTTT

v_call: TRBV19
d_call: -
clone_size: few
j_call: TRBJ2-7
cdr3_aa: CASSRSEGSSYEQYF
cdr3_nt: TGTGCCAGTAGTAGATCCGAGGGGAGCTCCTACGAGCAGTACTTC

v_call: TRBV7-2
d_call: TRBD2
clone_size: -
j_call: TRBJ2-1
cdr3_aa: CASSLGTRGDEQFF
cdr3_nt: TGTGCTAGCAGCTTAGGGACTAGAGGGGATGAGCAGTTCTTC

v_call: TRBV20-1
d_call: -
clone_size: -
j_call: TRBJ1-3
cdr3_aa: CSAVEPIASGNTIYF
cdr3_nt: TGCAGTGCTGTCGAGCCTATAGCCTCTGGAAACACCATATATTTT

v_call: TRBV11-2
d_call: TRBD2
clone_size: -
j_call: TRBJ2-5
cdr3_aa: CASSMGGETQYF
cdr3_nt: TGTGCCAGCAGCATGGGGGGGGAGACCCAGTACTTC

v_call: TRBV5-6
d_call: -
clone_size: -
j_call: TRBJ1-2
cdr3_aa: CASSFGGWGYTF
cdr3_nt: TGTGCCAGCAGCTTCGGGGGTTGGGGCTACACCTTC

v_call: TRBV6-5
d_call: TRBD2
clone_size: few
j_call: TRBJ2-5
cdr3_aa: CASSATSGGQETQYF
cdr3_nt: TGTGCCAGCAGTGCCACTAGCGGGGGGCAAGAGACCCAGTACTTC

v_call: TRBV30
d_call: TRBD2
clone_size: -
j_call: TRBJ2-3
cdr3_aa: CAWSLAGSDTQYF
cdr3_nt: TGTGCCTGGAGTTTAGCGGGGTCAGATACGCAGTATTTT

v_call: TRBV12-3/TRBV12-4
d_call: -
clone_size: -
j_call: TRBJ1-1
cdr3_aa: CASSLVLGDTEAFF
cdr3_nt: TGTGCCAGCAGTTTAGTTTTGGGTGACACTGAAGCTTTCTTT

v_call: TRBV10-3
d_call: TRBD1
clone_size: few
j_call: TRBJ1-1
cdr3_aa: CAITTGQGYTEAFF
cdr3_nt: TGTGCCATCACGACGGGACAGGGATACACTGAAGCTTTCTTT

v_call: TRBV6-1
d_call: -
clone_size: -
j_call: TRBJ1-2
cdr3_aa: CAISESSTWGYTF
cdr3_nt: TGTGCCATCAGTGAGTCAAGCACTTGGGGCTACACCTTC

v_call: TRBV7-2
d_call: TRBD1
clone_size: -
j_call: TRBJ1-5
cdr3_aa: CASSLGQGGQPQHF
cdr3_nt: TGTGCCAGCAGCTTAGGACAGGGCGGTCAGCCCCAGCATTTT

v_call: TRBV2
d_call: TRBD1
clone_size: -
j_call: TRBJ2-3
cdr3_aa: CASSGQGIADTQYF
cdr3_nt: TGTGCCAGCAGTGGACAGGGTATCGCAGATACGCAGTATTTT

v_call: TRBV6-2/TRBV6-3
d_call: TRBD1
clone_size: -
j_call: TRBJ2-2
cdr3_aa: CASRTGTAANTGELFF
cdr3_nt: TGTGCCAGCAGAACCGGGACAGCAGCGAACACCGGGGAGCTGTTTTTT

v_call: TRBV19
d_call: -
clone_size: -
j_call: TRBJ2-7
cdr3_aa: CASSIEDTTYEQYF
cdr3_nt: TGTGCCAGTAGTATAGAAGACACCACCTACGAGCAGTACTTC

v_call: TRBV4-3
d_call: -
clone_size: few
j_call: TRBJ1-2
cdr3_aa: CASSQGQQAYGYTF
cdr3_nt: TGCGCCAGCAGCCAAGGGCAGCAAGCCTATGGCTACACCTTC

v_call: TRBV6-6
d_call: TRBD2
clone_size: -
j_call: TRBJ2-1
cdr3_aa: CASSYETSGFSVNEQFF
cdr3_nt: TGTGCCAGCAGTTACGAGACTAGCGGGTTCTCGGTCAATGAGCAGTTCTTC

v_call: TRBV6-4
d_call: TRBD2
clone_size: -
j_call: TRBJ2-1
cdr3_aa: CASSDSAGGSNEQFF
cdr3_nt: TGTGCCAGCAGTGACTCGGCGGGGGGGAGCAATGAGCAGTTCTTC

v_call: TRBV13
d_call: -
clone_size: -
j_call: TRBJ1-5
cdr3_aa: CASSSRGTRGARQPQHF
cdr3_nt: TGTGCCAGCAGCTCTCGAGGGACCCGAGGGGCTCGGCAGCCCCAGCATTTT

v_call: TRBV19
d_call: TRBD1
clone_size: -
j_call: TRBJ2-5
cdr3_aa: CASSMAGGGMETQYF
cdr3_nt: TGTGCCAGTAGTATGGCAGGGGGCGGGATGGAGACCCAGTACTTC

v_call: TRBV7-6
d_call: -
clone_size: -
j_call: TRBJ1-1
cdr3_aa: CASSPAIWDTEAFF
cdr3_nt: TGTGCCAGCAGCCCCGCTATTTGGGACACTGAAGCTTTCTTT

v_call: TRBV12-3/TRBV12-4
d_call: -
clone_size: -
j_call: TRBJ1-5
cdr3_aa: CASSFPGGRQPQHF
cdr3_nt: TGTGCCAGCAGTTTTCCGGGAGGAAGGCAGCCCCAGCATTTT

v_call: TRBV12-3/TRBV12-4
d_call: -
clone_size: -
j_call: TRBJ2-1
cdr3_aa: CASSLAGGPGEQFF
cdr3_nt: TGTGCCAGCAGTTTAGCGGGGGGGCCGGGGGAGCAGTTCTTC

v_call: TRBV7-9
d_call: TRBD1
clone_size: -
j_call: TRBJ2-5
cdr3_aa: CASSLGRTGGGSQETQYF
cdr3_nt: TGTGCCAGCAGCTTAGGCAGGACAGGGGGAGGGTCACAAGAGACCCAGTACTTC

v_call: TRBV10-3
d_call: TRBD2
clone_size: -
j_call: TRBJ2-7
cdr3_aa: CAISEARREGSYEQYF
cdr3_nt: TGTGCCATCAGTGAGGCTCGCAGGGAGGGGTCCTACGAGCAGTACTTC

v_call: TRBV5-1
d_call: TRBD1
clone_size: -
j_call: TRBJ2-1
cdr3_aa: CASSLVDRGTYEQFF
cdr3_nt: TGCGCCAGCAGCTTGGTGGACAGGGGGACTTATGAGCAGTTCTTC

v_call: TRBV7-2
d_call: TRBD1
clone_size: -
j_call: TRBJ1-3
cdr3_aa: CASSLGTGGNTIYF
cdr3_nt: TGTGCCAGCAGCTTGGGGACAGGGGGGAACACCATATATTTT